One sample yielded the 2 T cell receptor beta chains listed below, sequenced in a study of human T cells and chemical hapten exposure. MiXCR, applied by TCRdb to the RACE reads, yields one record per CDR3 protein. The sample consists of about 380,000 distinct CDR3 sequences, 4.5% to 5.5% of them appearing once. Time point specified: pre-sensitization, week 0. Regarding treatment: therapeutic diphenylcyclopropenone sensitization with weekly scalp DPC. Sequencing was performed on whole blood, taken in connection with sensitization to the hapten diphenylcyclopropenone (DPC). These receptors were taken from a woman aged 45-60 years with alopecia areata. Some clones in this sample may be carry-over from other donors' samples.

The rearrangement joins TRBV6-5 to TRBJ2-1; 8 nucleotides match TRBD2. The CDR3 runs 15 residues. Trimming removed 4 bases from V and 4 bases from J; junction bases left unmatched: 6. CDR1 and CDR2 from the germline V gene are MNHEY and SVGAGI. The CDR3 nucleotides are TGTGCCAGCAGTTTTAGCGGGGCCCGGTACAATGAGCAGTTCTTC. Encoded protein: CASSFSGARYNEQFF.

In this sample, this clonotype turned up many times. The V gene is TRBV7-9, the J gene TRBJ2-3; 10 nucleotides line up with TRBD2. The CDR3 has 17 amino acids. Germline-derived CDR1 and CDR2 are SEHNR and FQNEAQ (reference sequence). V dropped 0 bases and J dropped 4; count of bases not matched to a gene: 7. The CDR3 DNA follows: TGTGCCAGCAGCTTAGCGCGGCTAGCGGGGGAGTCAGATACGCAGTATTTT. It yields the protein CASSLARLAGESDTQYF.